The entry that follows covers one T cell receptor beta chain sequence. Its antigen is currently not known. Base qualities are not provided; no much larger clone lies one nucleotide away. TCRbeta CDR3 regions were amplified from genomic DNA by means of the immunoSEQ Assay, a bias-controlled multiplex PCR. Under the source paper's analysis protocol: Within the assay, amplification of reference gene primers was used to estimate how many nucleated cells each sample contained. To quantify the absolute abundance of each unique TCRbeta CDR3 rearrangement, sequence reads were collapsed and filtered. For each sample, productive Simpson clonality was calculated as the square root of Simpson's diversity index across productive rearrangements. The immuneACCESS repertoire file appears here via TCRdb, limited to in-frame rearrangements. These files lack a portion of the clones; in checked studies, under half of the deficit traces to unresolved V genes, and the cause of the others is not known. V, J and clone size are those of that table, while D and trimming were read from the DNA. This sample is represented by some 230,000 clones; 70% to 85% of them were singletons. In total, the top ten clones hold 15% of the sample.

Based on the germline V gene (reference sequence), the CDR1 and CDR2 sequences are MNHEY and SMNVEV. Trimming costs V 5 bases and J 8 bases, and their ends lie 24 bases apart. Its CDR3 holds 17 amino acids, cysteine through phenylalanine. The retained sequence is limited to the CDR3, 51 bases, with the frame set at the first base. This specimen comes from a study of blood T cell repertoires in COVID-19 (dated by TCRdb to about 2020). Notes on the research overall: Collaborator samples came from the United States, Italy and Spain and covered acute and convalescent phases of COVID-19. The prospective study material was composed of cDNA or gDNA derived from T cells, B-cell-depleted T cells, or PBMCs. The dataset comprised deeply sampled blood TCRbeta repertoires from subjects exposed to, actively infected with, or recovered from COVID-19. The repertoires were made available in a free public database intended to serve as a resource for research on the immune response to SARS-CoV-2. Samples came from the ongoing ImmuneRACE study (first 160 participants) plus 1,254 subjects from 6 global collaborators. Nearly every sample came with metadata listing a de-identified subject ID, COVID-19 status, age in years and sex. Where available, HLA class I and class II types were taken from metadata supplied by the sample provider and were not determined by assay-based typing. Overall results and qualifications from the work: Clinical and demographic metadata were provided uncurated, with the amount varying by source and participant.

Participants in the prospective study were enrolled through a virtual design, were aged roughly 18 to 90 years, and lived in roughly 25 United States geographic areas. Cohort assignment in the prospective study relied on participant-reported clinical history from a screening survey and a study questionnaire. ImmuneRACE Cohort 3 recovered participants were defined by two consecutive negative NP/OP PCR tests, healthcare professional clearance, or symptom resolution. Each participant in the prospective study had whole blood, serum and a nasopharyngeal or oropharyngeal swab collected by mobile phlebotomists. Prospective study participants could optionally give additional blood draws and questionnaires over an approximately 2-month period. Blood samples from the prospective study were shipped frozen or at room temperature prior to DNA extraction.

The V gene is TRBV27 and the J gene is TRBJ1-4; the D gene cannot be named for sure. The sequencing sample was made of PBMCs or T cells enriched from blood (not recorded which). This receptor was identified in a man aged 35 to 55 who had recovered from COVID-19. The DNA is TGTGCCAGCAGTAGTCGGTCTTACCAAGGAGGTCGGGAAAAACTGTTTTTT. Protein translation: CASSSRSYQGGREKLFF.